This T cell receptor beta chain is drawn from a study of T cell responses to AZD1222 COVID-19 vaccine. The CDR3 is 16 residues long. V gave up 5 bases and J gave up 9 bases, with 23 bases separating them. Germline lookup yields CDR1 MNHEY and CDR2 SVGEGT. Only in-frame clones appear in the TCRdb table, and some are missing; sequencing was by immunoSEQ multiplex PCR. The data show under 200,000 clones, about nine tenths seen once. The table lists this clone with a few counts. The sample here was peripheral blood, taken on day 0 of MenACWY control vaccination. The chain links TRBV6-2 or TRBV6-3 to TRBJ2-1; D perhaps matches TRBD2 (6 bases). This receptor was obtained from an adult in good health. CDR3 sequence (DNA): TGTGCCAGCAGTGCGGCCGGGACTCCGGGTGATCGTGAGCAGTTCTTC. Translation: CASSAAGTPGDREQFF.